This record looks at one T cell receptor (beta chain) sequence and its context. The antigen is not known. The entry originates in a study of T cell repertoires in cytomegalovirus infection. On the study more broadly: Newly reported HLA-C-restricted and thoroughly characterized HLA-B-restricted CMV epitopes were employed. From public TCR beta signatures came an indication of both CMV infection and matching HLA type.

TCRdb reanalysed the reads using MiXCR and keeps one entry per CDR3 protein. Found here are about 480,000 distinct CDR3 sequences, 33% of them singletons; the top ten hold 17%. The CDR3 is made up of 18 amino acids. V dropped 0 bases and J dropped 8 bases, with 25 bases sitting between them. Looked up from germline, CDR1 is SGHTA and CDR2 is FQGNSA. Study results and limitations: Dominant in the ex vivo response were TCR beta clonotypes restricted by HLA-C and specific for CMV. There were carriers of CMV plus the relevant HLA, and cumulative public TCR beta family frequency identified them.

This material consisted of cultured PBMCs, taken from culture after CMV antigen stimulation. This chain uses TRBV7-2 with TRBJ1-2; D is ambiguous. The TCR sequence derives from a human donor in good health (CMV status not recorded). Some clones in this sample may be carry-over from other donors' samples. DNA for the CDR3: TGTGCCAGCAGCTTAGCGTCGGCGGCGTTAACTATGTCGGTGGGCTACACCTTC. It translates to CASSLASAALTMSVGYTF.